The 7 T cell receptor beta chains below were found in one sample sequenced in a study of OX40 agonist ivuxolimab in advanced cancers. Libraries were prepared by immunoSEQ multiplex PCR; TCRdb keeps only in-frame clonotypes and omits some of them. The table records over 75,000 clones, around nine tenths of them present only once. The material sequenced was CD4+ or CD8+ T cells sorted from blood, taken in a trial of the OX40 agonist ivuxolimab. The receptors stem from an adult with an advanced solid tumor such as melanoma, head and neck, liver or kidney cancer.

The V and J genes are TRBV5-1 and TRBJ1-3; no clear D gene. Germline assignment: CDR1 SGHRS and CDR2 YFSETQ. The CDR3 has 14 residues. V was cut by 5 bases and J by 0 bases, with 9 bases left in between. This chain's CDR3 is CASRTESSGNTIYF. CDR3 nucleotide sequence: TGCGCCAGCAGAACAGAGAGCTCTGGAAACACCATATATTTT.

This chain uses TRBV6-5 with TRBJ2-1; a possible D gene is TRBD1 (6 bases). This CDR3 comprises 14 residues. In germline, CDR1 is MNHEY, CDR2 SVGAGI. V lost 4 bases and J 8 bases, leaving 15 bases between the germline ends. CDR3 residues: CASSSGQSGDEQFF. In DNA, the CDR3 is TGTGCCAGCAGTTCCGGACAGTCCGGGGATGAGCAGTTCTTC.

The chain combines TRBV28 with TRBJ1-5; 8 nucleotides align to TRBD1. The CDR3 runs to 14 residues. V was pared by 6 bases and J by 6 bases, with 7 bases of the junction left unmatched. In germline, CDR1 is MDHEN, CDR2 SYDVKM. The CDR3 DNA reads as TGTGCCAGCAGCGGGACGGACAGGGCTCAGCCCCAGCATTTT. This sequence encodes CASSGTDRAQPQHF.

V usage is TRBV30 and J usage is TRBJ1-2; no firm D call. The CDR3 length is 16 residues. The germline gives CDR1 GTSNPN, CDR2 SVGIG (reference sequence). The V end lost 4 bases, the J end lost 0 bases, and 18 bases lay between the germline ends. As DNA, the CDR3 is TGTGCCTGGACGAGGAACGACGCGAGAGCTAACTATGGCTACACCTTC. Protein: CAWTRNDARANYGYTF.

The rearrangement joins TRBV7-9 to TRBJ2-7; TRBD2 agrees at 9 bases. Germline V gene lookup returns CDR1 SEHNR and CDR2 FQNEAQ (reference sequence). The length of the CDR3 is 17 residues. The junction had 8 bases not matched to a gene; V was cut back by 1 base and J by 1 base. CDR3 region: CASSLGAASGESYEQYF. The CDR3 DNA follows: TGTGCCAGCAGCTTAGGGGCGGCTAGCGGGGAATCCTACGAGCAGTACTTC.

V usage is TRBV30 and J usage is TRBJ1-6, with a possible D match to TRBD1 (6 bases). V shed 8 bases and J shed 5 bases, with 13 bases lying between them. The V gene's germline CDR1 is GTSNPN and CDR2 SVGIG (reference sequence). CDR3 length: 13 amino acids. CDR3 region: CAHTGHNNSPLHF. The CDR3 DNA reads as TGTGCCCACACGGGACACAATAATTCACCCCTCCACTTT.

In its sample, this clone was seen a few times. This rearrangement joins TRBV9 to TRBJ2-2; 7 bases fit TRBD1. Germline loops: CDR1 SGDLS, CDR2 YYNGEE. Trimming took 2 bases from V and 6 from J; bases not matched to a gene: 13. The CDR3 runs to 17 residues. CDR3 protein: CASSVAGGSPTPGELFF. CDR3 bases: TGTGCCAGCAGCGTGGCAGGGGGTTCCCCCACACCCGGGGAGCTGTTTTTT.